Given below is one T cell receptor (beta chain) in context. What it recognizes is unknown. The data are from a study of T cell responses to AZD1222 COVID-19 vaccine. The method was immunoSEQ multiplex PCR; TCRdb's version includes in-frame clones alone and lacks a portion of them. This sample yields some 80,000 clones, of which over 80% are seen a single time; 4.5% to 6% belongs to the top ten. Overall study results and limits: Clonal diversity was possibly underestimated, and the donors were mostly white British, with more females. Vaccine-associated CD4 TCRs spanned spike, dominant at 160-218 and 743-854. Elevations in Spike-specific TCR breadth and depth followed administration of two AZD1222 doses. The study reported that nearly half of spike-specific TCRs target unmutated variant regions.

The CDR3 length is 12 residues. V was clipped by 5 bases and J by 11 bases, with 13 bases between them. CDR1 is LNHDA and CDR2 is SQIVND in the germline V gene (reference sequence). V is TRBV19 and J is TRBJ1-5; D unclear. This clonotype originated in an adult in good health. Sequences were derived from peripheral blood, sampled on day 0 of AZD1222 vaccination. CDR3 region: CASSARGVAQHF. The CDR3, as DNA: TGTGCCAGTAGTGCCCGGGGAGTGGCCCAGCATTTT.